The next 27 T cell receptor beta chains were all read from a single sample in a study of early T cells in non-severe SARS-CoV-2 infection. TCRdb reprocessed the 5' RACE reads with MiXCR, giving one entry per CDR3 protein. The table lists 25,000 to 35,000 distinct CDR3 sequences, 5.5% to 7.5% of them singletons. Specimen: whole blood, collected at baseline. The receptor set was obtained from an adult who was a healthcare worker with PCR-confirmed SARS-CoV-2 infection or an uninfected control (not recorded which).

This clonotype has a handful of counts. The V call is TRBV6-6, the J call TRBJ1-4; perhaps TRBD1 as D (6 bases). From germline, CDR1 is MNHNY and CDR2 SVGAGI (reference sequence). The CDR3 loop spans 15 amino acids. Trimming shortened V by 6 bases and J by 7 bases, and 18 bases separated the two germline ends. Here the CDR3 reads CASRRTEGAVEKLFF. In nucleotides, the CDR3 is TGTGCCAGCAGAAGGACAGAAGGTGCTGTTGAAAAACTGTTTTTT.

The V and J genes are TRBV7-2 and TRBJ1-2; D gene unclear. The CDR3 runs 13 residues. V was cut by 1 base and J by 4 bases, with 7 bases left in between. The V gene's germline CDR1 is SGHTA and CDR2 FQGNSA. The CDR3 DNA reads TGTGCCAGCAGCTTAGACAGTCGCTATGGCTACACCTTC. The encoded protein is CASSLDSRYGYTF.

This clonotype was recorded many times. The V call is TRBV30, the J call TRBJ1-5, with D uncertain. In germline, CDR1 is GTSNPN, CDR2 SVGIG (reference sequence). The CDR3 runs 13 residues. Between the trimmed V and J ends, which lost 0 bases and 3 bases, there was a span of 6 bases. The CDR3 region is CAWSVLNNQPQHF. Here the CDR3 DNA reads TGTGCCTGGAGTGTACTTAACAATCAGCCCCAGCATTTT.

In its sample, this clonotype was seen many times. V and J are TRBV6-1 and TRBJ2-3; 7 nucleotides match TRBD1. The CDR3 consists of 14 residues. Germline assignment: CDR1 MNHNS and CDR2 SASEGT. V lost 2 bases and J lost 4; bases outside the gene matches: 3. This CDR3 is CASSERGLADTQYF. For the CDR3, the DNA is TGTGCCAGCAGTGAAAGGGGGCTTGCAGATACGCAGTATTTT.

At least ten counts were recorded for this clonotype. CDR3 DNA: TGTGCCAGCAGCTTAGAAGCAGGGGCCTCCTACAATGAGCAGTTCTTC. As protein: CASSLEAGASYNEQFF. The genes are TRBV11-2 and TRBJ2-1, with a possible D match to TRBD1 (6 bases). The CDR3 runs to 16 residues. In germline, CDR1 is SGHAT, CDR2 FQNNGV. Trimming removed 0 bases at V and 0 bases at J, with 9 bases between. The whole variable domain, remainder taken from reference TRBV11-2 and TRBJ2-1, is EAGVAQSPRYKIIEKRQSVAFWCNPISGHATLYWYQQILGQGPKLLIQFQNNGVVDDSQLPKDRFSAERLKGVDSTLKIQPAKLEDSAVYLCASSLEAGASYNEQFFGPGTRLTVL.

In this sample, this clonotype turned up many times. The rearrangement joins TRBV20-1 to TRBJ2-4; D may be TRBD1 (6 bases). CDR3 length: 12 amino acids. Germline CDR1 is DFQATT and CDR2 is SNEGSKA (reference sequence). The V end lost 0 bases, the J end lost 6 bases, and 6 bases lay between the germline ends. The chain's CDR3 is CSAREDRNIQYF. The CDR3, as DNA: TGCAGTGCTAGAGAGGACAGAAACATTCAGTACTTC.

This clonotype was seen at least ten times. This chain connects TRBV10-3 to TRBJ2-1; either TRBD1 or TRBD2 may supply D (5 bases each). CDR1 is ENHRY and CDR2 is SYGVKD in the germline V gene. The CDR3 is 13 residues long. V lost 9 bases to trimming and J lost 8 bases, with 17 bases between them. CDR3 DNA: TGTGCCATTCAACCGGGACCGGGACATGAGCAGTTCTTC. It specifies CAIQPGPGHEQFF.

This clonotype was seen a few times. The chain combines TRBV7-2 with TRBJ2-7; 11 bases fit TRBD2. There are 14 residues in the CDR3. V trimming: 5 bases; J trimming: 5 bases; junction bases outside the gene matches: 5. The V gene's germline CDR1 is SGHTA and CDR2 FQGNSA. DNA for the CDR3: TGTGCCAGCAGCGGTAGCGGGAGGGCCCACGAGCAGTACTTC. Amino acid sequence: CASSGSGRAHEQYF. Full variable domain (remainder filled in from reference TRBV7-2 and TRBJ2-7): GAGVSQSPSNKVTEKGKDVELRCDPISGHTALYWYRQSLGQGLEFLIYFQGNSAPDKSGLPSDRFSAERTGGSVSTLTIQRTQQEDSAVYLCASSGSGRAHEQYFGPGTRLTVT.

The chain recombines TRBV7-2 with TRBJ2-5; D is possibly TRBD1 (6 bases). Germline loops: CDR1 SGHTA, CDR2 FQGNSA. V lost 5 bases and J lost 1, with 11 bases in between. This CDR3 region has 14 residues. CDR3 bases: TGTGCCAGCAGCCGGCAGGGGAGCCAAGAGACCCAGTACTTC. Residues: CASSRQGSQETQYF.

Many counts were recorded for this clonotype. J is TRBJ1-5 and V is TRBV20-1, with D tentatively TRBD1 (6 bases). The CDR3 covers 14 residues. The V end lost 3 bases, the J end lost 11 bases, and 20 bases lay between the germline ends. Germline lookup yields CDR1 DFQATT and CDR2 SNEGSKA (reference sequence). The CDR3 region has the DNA TGCAGTGCTAGGGAAACAGGGCTAATCTCGGCCCAGCATTTT. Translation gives CSARETGLISAQHF.

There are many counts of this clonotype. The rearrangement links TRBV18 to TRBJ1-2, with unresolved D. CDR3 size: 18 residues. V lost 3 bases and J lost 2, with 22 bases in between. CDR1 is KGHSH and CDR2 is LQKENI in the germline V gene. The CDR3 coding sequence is TGTGCCAGCTCACCGCTACCACCGGCGGACGGAACCAACTATGGCTACACCTTC. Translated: CASSPLPPADGTNYGYTF. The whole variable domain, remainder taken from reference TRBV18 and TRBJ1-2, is NAGVMQNPRHLVRRRGQEARLRCSPMKGHSHVYWYRQLPEEGLKFMVYLQKENIIDESGMPKERFSAEFPKEGPSILRIQQVVRGDSAAYFCASSPLPPADGTNYGYTFGSGTRLTVV.

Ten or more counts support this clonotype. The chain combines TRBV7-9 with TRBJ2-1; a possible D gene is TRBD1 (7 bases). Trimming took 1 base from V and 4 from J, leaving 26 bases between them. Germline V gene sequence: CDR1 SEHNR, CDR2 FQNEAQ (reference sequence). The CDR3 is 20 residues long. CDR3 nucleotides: TGTGCCAGCAGCTTAGGGGCGGGACAGCGAGGGTTCGGGCATTACAATGAGCAGTTCTTC. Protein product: CASSLGAGQRGFGHYNEQFF.

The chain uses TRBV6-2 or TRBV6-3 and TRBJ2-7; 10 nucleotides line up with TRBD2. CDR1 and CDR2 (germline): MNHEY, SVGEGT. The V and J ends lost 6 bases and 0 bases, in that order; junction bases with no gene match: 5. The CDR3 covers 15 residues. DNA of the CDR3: TGTGCCAGCAGCTACCTAGCGGGGGCCTCCTACGAGCAGTACTTC. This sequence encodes CASSYLAGASYEQYF.

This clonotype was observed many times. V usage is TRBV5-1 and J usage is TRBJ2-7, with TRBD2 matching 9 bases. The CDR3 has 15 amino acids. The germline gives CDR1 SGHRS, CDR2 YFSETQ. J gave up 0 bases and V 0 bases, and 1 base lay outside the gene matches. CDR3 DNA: TGCGCCAGCAGCTTGGGACTAGCGGCCTCCTACGAGCAGTACTTC. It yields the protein CASSLGLAASYEQYF.

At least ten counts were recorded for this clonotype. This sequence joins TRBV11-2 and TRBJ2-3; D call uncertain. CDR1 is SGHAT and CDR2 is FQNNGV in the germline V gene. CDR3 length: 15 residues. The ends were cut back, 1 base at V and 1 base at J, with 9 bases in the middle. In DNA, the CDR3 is TGTGCCAGCAGCTTAGCTGGGTTTGGCACAGATACGCAGTATTTT. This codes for CASSLAGFGTDTQYF.

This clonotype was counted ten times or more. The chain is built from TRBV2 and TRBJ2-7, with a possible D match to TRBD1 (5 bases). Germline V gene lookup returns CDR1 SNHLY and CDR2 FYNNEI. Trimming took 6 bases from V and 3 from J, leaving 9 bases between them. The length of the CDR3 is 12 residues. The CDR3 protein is CASRTEDYEQYF. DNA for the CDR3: TGTGCCAGCAGGACAGAAGACTACGAGCAGTACTTC. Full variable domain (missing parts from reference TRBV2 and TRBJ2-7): EPEVTQTPSHQVTQMGQEVILRCVPISNHLYFYWYRQILGQKVEFLVSFYNNEISEKSEIFDDQFSVERPDGSNFTLKIRSTKLEDSAMYFCASRTEDYEQYFGPGTRLTVT.

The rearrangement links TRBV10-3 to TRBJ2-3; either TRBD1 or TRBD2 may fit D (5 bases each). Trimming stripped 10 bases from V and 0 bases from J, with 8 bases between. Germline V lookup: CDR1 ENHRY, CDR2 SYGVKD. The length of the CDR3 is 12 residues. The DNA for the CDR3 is TGTGCCAACCGGGACAGCACAGATACGCAGTATTTT. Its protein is CANRDSTDTQYF.

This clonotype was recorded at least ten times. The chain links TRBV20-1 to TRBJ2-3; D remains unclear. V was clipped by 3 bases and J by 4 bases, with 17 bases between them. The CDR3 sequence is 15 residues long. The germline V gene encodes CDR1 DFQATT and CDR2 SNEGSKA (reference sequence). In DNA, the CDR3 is TGCAGTGCTAGGTGGGCGGCGCGAATACCAGATACGCAGTATTTT. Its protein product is CSARWAARIPDTQYF.

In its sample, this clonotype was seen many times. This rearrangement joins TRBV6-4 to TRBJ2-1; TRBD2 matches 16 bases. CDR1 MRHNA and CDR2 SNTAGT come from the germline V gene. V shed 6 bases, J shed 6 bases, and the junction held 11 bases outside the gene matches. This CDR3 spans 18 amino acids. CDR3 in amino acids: CASSPGTSGGAGINEQFF. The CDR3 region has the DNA TGTGCCAGCAGCCCCGGGACTAGCGGGGGGGCCGGTATCAATGAGCAGTTCTTC.

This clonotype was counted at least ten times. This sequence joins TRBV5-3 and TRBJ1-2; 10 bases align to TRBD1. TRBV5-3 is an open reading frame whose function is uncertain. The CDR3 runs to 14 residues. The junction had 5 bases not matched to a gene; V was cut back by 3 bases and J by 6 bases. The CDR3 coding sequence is TGTGCCAGAAGCTCTTCGGGACAGGGGAATGGCTACACCTTC. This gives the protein CARSSSGQGNGYTF.

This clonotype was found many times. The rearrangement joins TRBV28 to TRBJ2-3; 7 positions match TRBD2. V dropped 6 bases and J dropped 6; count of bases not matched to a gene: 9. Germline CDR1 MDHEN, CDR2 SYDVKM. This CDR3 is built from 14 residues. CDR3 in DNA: TGTGCCAGCAGATCTCCTAGCGGAGGGGATACGCAGTATTTT. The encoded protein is CASRSPSGGDTQYF.

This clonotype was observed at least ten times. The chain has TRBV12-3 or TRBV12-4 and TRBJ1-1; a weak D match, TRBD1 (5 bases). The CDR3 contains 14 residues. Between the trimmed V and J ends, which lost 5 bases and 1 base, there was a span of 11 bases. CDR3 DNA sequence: TGTGCCAGCAGTCCGGGGACCGCGAACACTGAAGCTTTCTTT. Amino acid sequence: CASSPGTANTEAFF.

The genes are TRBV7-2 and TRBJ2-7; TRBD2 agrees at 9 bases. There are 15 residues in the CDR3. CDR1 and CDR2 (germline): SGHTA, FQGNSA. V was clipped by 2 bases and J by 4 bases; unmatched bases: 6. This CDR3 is CASSLRSSGVYEQYF. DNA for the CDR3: TGTGCCAGCAGCTTAAGGTCTAGCGGGGTGTACGAGCAGTACTTC.

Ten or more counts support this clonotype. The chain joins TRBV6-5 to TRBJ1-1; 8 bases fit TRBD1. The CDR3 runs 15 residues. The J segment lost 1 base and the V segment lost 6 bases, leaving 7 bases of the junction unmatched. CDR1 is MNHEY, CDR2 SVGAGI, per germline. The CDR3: CASRGTGSGNTEAFF. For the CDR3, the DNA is TGTGCCAGCAGAGGGACAGGTTCAGGGAACACTGAAGCTTTCTTT.

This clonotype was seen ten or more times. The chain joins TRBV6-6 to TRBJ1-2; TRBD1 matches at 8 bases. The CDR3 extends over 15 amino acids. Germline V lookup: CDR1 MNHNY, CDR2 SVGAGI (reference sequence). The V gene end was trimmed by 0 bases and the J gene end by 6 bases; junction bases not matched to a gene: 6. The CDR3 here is CASSYSRQGLNGYTF. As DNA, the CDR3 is TGTGCCAGCAGTTACTCCCGACAGGGGTTGAATGGCTACACCTTC.

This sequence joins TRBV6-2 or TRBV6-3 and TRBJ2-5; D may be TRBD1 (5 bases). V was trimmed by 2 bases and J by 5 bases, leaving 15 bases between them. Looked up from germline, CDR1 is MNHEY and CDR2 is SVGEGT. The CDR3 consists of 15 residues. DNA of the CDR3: TGTGCCAGCAGTTACGGTACAGGATCGCGGGAGACCCAGTACTTC. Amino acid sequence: CASSYGTGSRETQYF.

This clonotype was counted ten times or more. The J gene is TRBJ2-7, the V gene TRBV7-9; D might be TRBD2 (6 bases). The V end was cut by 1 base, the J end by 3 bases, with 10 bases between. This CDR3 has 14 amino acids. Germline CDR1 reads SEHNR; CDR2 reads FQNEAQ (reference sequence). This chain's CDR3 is CASSLGGLIYEQYF. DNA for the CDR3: TGTGCCAGCAGCTTAGGGGGACTGATCTACGAGCAGTACTTC.